This T cell receptor (beta chain) appears in the sequencing data of a study of shared clonotypes between healthy human individuals. The overall study: Three plates each covered CD4 naive and memory; CD8 naive two, CD8 memory one. Findings and caveats of the study: The four-donor shared clonotypes exceeded non-shared clonotypes in generation probability, with non-shared ones scoring lower. Between a handful of donors, naive CD4 clonotypes were shared at a level of about 5%.

Sorted-subset replicate PCRs used 200 ng of genomic DNA. This amount corresponded to 30,000 to 35,000 T cell genomes. Using immunoSEQ multiplex PCR, the repertoire was profiled, and TCRdb retains in-frame clones only, with some absent. Of about 340,000 clones in the sample, about 73% are singletons; the top ten hold under 11%. From germline, CDR1 is DFQATT and CDR2 SNEGSKA (reference sequence). The CDR3 sequence is 10 residues long. Trimming cost V 5 bases and J 3 bases, with 5 bases left between them. Comment on this clone: Its target is unknown.

The V and J genes are TRBV20-1 and TRBJ2-7; no firm D call. The sample comprised memory CD4+ T cells sorted from blood. Described subset: CD45RA-negative fraction. The sequence was collected from a man aged 25 to 40 in good health. The CDR3 DNA is TGCAGTGCTCCCGACTACGAGCAGTACTTC. Translating it yields CSAPDYEQYF.